This section outlines one T cell receptor (beta chain) sequence together with its context. This clonotype has a count of ten or more. What this receptor recognizes is not known. No base qualities exist here, and no much larger clone lies one base off it. Library preparation used RACE. TCRdb names NextSeq 500 as the instrument used. Library preparation attached unique molecular identifiers to individual cDNA molecules for quantitative, reproducible TCR counting. Both TCR alpha and TCR beta chains were sequenced from each blood RNA sample. As for how the authors treated the data: The median number of TCRs per sample was 85,000 to 100,000, ranging from about 23,224 to 750,000. V, J and CDR3 annotation of the TCR reads was performed with the Decombinator software suite. Every sample was subsampled to the same number of TCRs (28,000) for the PS versus PT1 abundance plots. Expanded TCRs were defined as absent before sensitization and observed at least eight times at the 2-week time point. The raw public data were reprocessed by TCRdb itself: fastp quality trimming at Q25, MiXCR clonotype calling, in-frame beta chains only. Each CDR3 protein gets just one entry, which takes the most common genes and DNA from the rows behind it. The V and J calls here are based on TCRdb, not the publication. The sample table lists roughly 200,000 distinct CDR3 sequences, about a fifth of them with a count of one. In total, the top ten clones hold approximately 6.7% of the sample.

This entry comes from a study of human T cells and chemical hapten exposure (dated by TCRdb to 2020 to 2022). About the study as a whole: For sensitization, 2% DPC in acetone was applied to an approximately 2 cm by approximately 2 cm area of upper inner arm skin. In alopecia patients, the study followed how the peripheral blood TCR repertoire changed in vivo over primary and secondary sensitization to diphenylcyclopropenone (DPC), a hapten. Blood for TCR sequencing was provided by twenty-nine alopecia patients at one to four time points (pre-sensitization, 2, 6 and 24 weeks). Blood samples were taken from patients before sensitization (week 0) and at 2, 6 and about 24 weeks after DPC sensitization. Patch testing was performed on the upper back with Finn chambers containing 0.01% DPC, and the patch tests were scored after 6 days according to International Contact Dermatitis Research Group standards. The libraries were sequenced as a pool, and the TCR yield per sample differed mostly because of small variations in library volumes within the pool. Weekly therapeutic DPC doses were additionally applied to the scalp of patients throughout the roughly 23-week study period. Most of the patients in the cohort were female, and the cohort covered alopecia areata with under or over 50% scalp involvement, alopecia totalis and alopecia universalis.

The cysteine opens and the phenylalanine closes a CDR3 of 15 amino acids. The read is trimmed to its CDR3 DNA, 45 bases read in frame from base 1. The trim is 4 bases for V and 4 bases for J, with a gap of 16 bases between the germline ends. Taken from the germline V gene, the CDR1 and CDR2 loops are SNHLY and FYNNEI. Broader findings and caveats from the paper: Patch test score correlated positively with the number of PT1 expanded TCRs, reaching significance at thresholds 8, 16 and 32 but not at 4. Repeated subsampling changed both the strength of the expansion versus patch-test correlation and the threshold at which that correlation became significant. DPC sensitization did not change the number of TCRs with a frequency above 1 in 1000, and there was no evidence of changes in global repertoire structure. Because every patient had alopecia, a presumed autoimmune disease, the patients' immune response might differ from that of healthy individuals. Significantly more large CDR3 similarity clusters were formed by expanded TCRs than by pre-sensitization or healthy control sets, consistent with antigen-driven responses.

Per the publication, the time point label means: patch test 1, 2 weeks after DPC sensitization. The sample's treatment or condition label, in plain terms: therapeutic diphenylcyclopropenone sensitization with weekly scalp DPC. At every patch-test visit, the blood draw took place before the patch test was put on. Eligible patients were aged 18 to 70, diagnosed with alopecia, deemed suitable for DPC therapy, and excluded if pregnant. Total RNA was isolated from unfractionated whole blood collected in Tempus Blood RNA tubes. The chain is assembled from TRBV2 and TRBJ2-5, with no reliable assignment of the D segment. This receptor was obtained from a woman aged 45-60 years with alopecia areata. Some clones in this sample may be carry-over from other donors' samples. The sequenced sample was whole blood, obtained in connection with sensitization to the hapten diphenylcyclopropenone (DPC). The sequence in DNA is TGTGCCAGCAGTGCCCCAGCAAGGTGGGGAGAGACCCAGTACTTC. This translates into CASSAPARWGETQYF.